This T cell receptor beta chain was identified during a study of T cells after yellow fever vaccination. Regarding the study as a whole: Abundant clonotypes from the bulk population could contaminate FACS-sorted repertoires. It was a weaker secondary response, yet one that peaked faster, at day 5 versus 15. Booster sampling recovered most clones from primary vaccination (96% CD4, approximately 88% CD8).

Each CDR3 protein is one row after TCRdb ran MiXCR on the 5' RACE reads. Of approximately 240,000 distinct CDR3 sequences listed, roughly 4% were seen once; the top ten hold around 19%. The germline gives CDR1 SGHTA, CDR2 FQGNSA. Deletions cut 4 bases from V and 4 bases from J, with 16 bases between. The CDR3 is 15 amino acids. This clonotype was detected ten times or more. The antigen is unknown. The specimen was PBMCs, collected 15 days after the yellow fever booster vaccination. This chain connects TRBV7-2 to TRBJ1-2; D is possibly TRBD1 (5 bases). This receptor was taken from a young man who received the YFV17D yellow fever vaccine. This CDR3 is CASSSKGPGSYGYTF. Written as DNA, the CDR3 is TGTGCCAGCAGCTCAAAGGGCCCAGGGTCCTATGGCTACACCTTC. The complete variable domain, with remaining parts taken from reference TRBV7-2 and TRBJ1-2, reads GAGVSQSPSNKVTEKGKDVELRCDPISGHTALYWYRQSLGQGLEFLIYFQGNSAPDKSGLPSDRFSAERTGGSVSTLTIQRTQQEDSAVYLCASSSKGPGSYGYTFGSGTRLTVV.